These 30 T cell receptor beta chains came from one sample sequenced in a study of T cell responses to AZD1222 COVID-19 vaccine. Here immunoSEQ multiplex PCR was the method, and the copy in TCRdb shows in-frame clones only, minus some. The table shows some 140,000 clones, with roughly 90% occurring only once. The sequences come from peripheral blood, collected on day 0 of AZD1222 vaccination. The source is an adult in good health.

V usage is TRBV7-8 and J usage is TRBJ2-7; D might be TRBD2 (6 bases). Trimming took off 1 base at V and 1 base at J, with 14 bases between the two ends. CDR3 length: 16 residues. CDR1 and CDR2 from the germline V gene are SGHVS and FQNEAQ. The CDR3 is CASSLGLRDNSYEQYF. The CDR3 coding sequence is TGTGCCAGCAGCTTAGGCTTGCGGGATAATTCCTACGAGCAGTACTTC.

The chain is built from TRBV7-8 and TRBJ2-1; D gene unclear. Deletions cut 0 bases from V and 8 bases from J, with 8 bases between. CDR1 is SGHVS and CDR2 is FQNEAQ in the germline V gene. The CDR3 runs to 13 residues. The CDR3 nucleotides are TGTGCCAGCAGCTTAGCGGGATGGTATGAGCAGTTCTTC. Its protein product is CASSLAGWYEQFF.

V is TRBV6-5 and J is TRBJ1-6; D is ambiguous. Trimming pared 0 bases from V and 11 bases from J, leaving 14 bases between. There are 15 residues in the CDR3. The germline gives CDR1 MNHEY, CDR2 SVGAGI. The CDR3 is CASSYSLAGPAPLHF. The CDR3 region has the DNA TGTGCCAGCAGTTACTCACTCGCGGGTCCGGCACCCCTCCACTTT.

V usage is TRBV7-7 and J usage is TRBJ1-5, with D unclear. The CDR3 extends over 14 amino acids. V was clipped by 2 bases and J by 6 bases, with 11 bases between them. The germline CDR1 and CDR2 sequences are SSHAT and FNYEAQ (reference sequence). DNA of the CDR3: TGTGCCAGCAGCTTAAGGCGGAAGGGTCAGCCCCAGCATTTT. Translated: CASSLRRKGQPQHF.

J is TRBJ2-3 and V is TRBV7-9; D call uncertain. The CDR3 runs to 14 residues. Germline CDR1 and CDR2: SEHNR and FQNEAQ (reference sequence). V was pared by 2 bases and J by 6 bases, with 12 bases between. The chain's CDR3 is CASSLLDGRDTQYF. DNA of the CDR3: TGTGCCAGCAGCTTATTGGATGGTAGGGATACGCAGTATTTT.

The chain has TRBV27 and TRBJ1-4; D gene uncertain. This CDR3 spans 13 amino acids. Germline V gene data show CDR1 as MNHEY and CDR2 as SMNVEV (reference sequence). Trimming removed 6 bases at V and 8 bases at J, with 13 bases between. DNA of the CDR3: TGTGCCAGCAGGAGGGTAACGAAGGAAAAACTGTTTTTT. It yields the protein CASRRVTKEKLFF.

This chain joins TRBV13 and TRBJ1-2, with a weak D call TRBD1 (6 bases). The CDR3 is 14 residues long. The germline CDR1 and CDR2 sequences are PRHDT and FYEKMQ (reference sequence). Trimming shortened V by 7 bases and J by 5 bases, and 17 bases separated the two germline ends. The CDR3 reads CASNFGEGGYGYTF. The CDR3 bases are TGTGCCAGCAACTTTGGGGAAGGGGGATATGGCTACACCTTC.

This clone appeared a single time. The genes are TRBV28 and TRBJ1-4; 9 nucleotides line up with TRBD1. The germline gives CDR1 MDHEN, CDR2 SYDVKM. V lost 2 bases to trimming and J lost 8 bases; unmatched junction nucleotides: 6. The CDR3 length is 15 residues. CDR3 DNA: TGTGCCAGCAGTTTAGATGGGGACAGGGCAGAAAAACTGTTTTTT. Residues: CASSLDGDRAEKLFF. Using reference TRBV28 and TRBJ1-4 for the parts outside the CDR3, the full variable domain is DVKVTQSSRYLVKRTGEKVFLECVQDMDHENMFWYRQDPGLGLRLIYFSYDVKMKEKGDIPEGYSVSREKKERFSLILESASTNQTSMYLCASSLDGDRAEKLFFGSGTQLSVL.

The genes are TRBV4-1 and TRBJ2-7; D might be TRBD2 (6 bases). The CDR3 has 15 residues. V gave up 4 bases and J gave up 2 bases, with 15 bases separating them. CDR1 MGHRA and CDR2 YSYEKL come from the germline V gene. CDR3 nucleotides: TGCGCCAGCAGCCCAGGTGGAGGGGTTCCCTACGAGCAGTACTTC. Its translation: CASSPGGGVPYEQYF.

The rearrangement links TRBV12-3 or TRBV12-4 to TRBJ2-7; no clear D. The CDR3 loop spans 11 amino acids. Trimming removed 3 bases from V and 6 bases from J, with 6 bases in between. The CDR3: CASSLEVEQYF. The CDR3 DNA reads TGTGCCAGCAGTTTGGAAGTCGAGCAGTACTTC.

This clone was seen a single time. This chain links TRBV6-1 with TRBJ1-6, with D hard to call. Trimming cost V 3 bases and J 0 bases, with 9 bases left between them. Germline V gene lookup returns CDR1 MNHNS and CDR2 SASEGT. The CDR3 has 16 amino acids. CDR3 loop: CASSDYRSSYNSPLHF. In DNA, the CDR3 is TGTGCCAGCAGTGATTACAGAAGCTCCTATAATTCACCCCTCCACTTT.

This clone was observed once. The chain combines TRBV7-8 with TRBJ2-7; the match to TRBD2 covers 11 bases. The CDR3 length is 16 residues. Germline loops: CDR1 SGHVS, CDR2 FQNEAQ. V dropped 5 bases and J dropped 3; count of bases not matched to a gene: 9. CDR3 sequence (DNA): TGTGCCAGCAGCCTGCTAGCGGGAGGTCGTTTCTACGAGCAGTACTTC. It translates to CASSLLAGGRFYEQYF.

The rearrangement uses TRBV6-4 and TRBJ1-1; tentative D call: TRBD1 (5 bases). V was pared by 9 bases and J by 1 base, with 9 bases between. The CDR3 covers 12 residues. CDR1 is MRHNA, CDR2 SNTAGT, per germline. The CDR3 sequence: CARGPGNTEAFF. The DNA of the CDR3 is TGTGCCAGGGGACCGGGGAACACTGAAGCTTTCTTT.

This clone was detected only once. The J gene is TRBJ2-7, the V gene TRBV28; D not certain. This CDR3 has 14 residues. The germline gives CDR1 MDHEN, CDR2 SYDVKM. The V gene lost 6 bases and the J gene lost 2 bases, with 14 bases spanning the gap. CDR3 residues: CASSPYEAAYEQYF. The DNA for the CDR3 is TGTGCCAGCAGCCCATACGAGGCCGCCTACGAGCAGTACTTC. Supplemented by reference TRBV28 and TRBJ2-7, the full variable domain reads DVKVTQSSRYLVKRTGEKVFLECVQDMDHENMFWYRQDPGLGLRLIYFSYDVKMKEKGDIPEGYSVSREKKERFSLILESASTNQTSMYLCASSPYEAAYEQYFGPGTRLTVT.

The V gene is TRBV7-8, the J gene TRBJ2-6; D is uncertain. The germline gives CDR1 SGHVS, CDR2 FQNEAQ. The CDR3 has 17 amino acids. V gave up 5 bases and J gave up 0 bases, with 14 bases separating them. The CDR3, as DNA: TGTGCCAGCAGCCCAGGACGCCTATTCTCTGGGGCCAACGTCCTGACTTTC. As protein: CASSPGRLFSGANVLTF.

The chain carries TRBV7-3 and TRBJ2-1; TRBD1 matches at 7 bases. CDR3 length: 15 residues. CDR1 and CDR2 from the germline V gene are SGHTA and FQGTGA. J gave up 10 bases and V 2 bases, and 11 bases lay outside the gene matches. The CDR3 sequence is CASSLGLRQGGEQFF. CDR3 DNA sequence: TGTGCCAGCAGCTTAGGCCTCCGACAGGGCGGGGAGCAGTTCTTC.

The V and J genes are TRBV30 and TRBJ1-2; possibly TRBD1 for D (5 bases). CDR1 is GTSNPN, CDR2 SVGIG, per germline (reference sequence). Trimming removed 4 bases at V and 8 bases at J, with 11 bases between. This CDR3 comprises 11 residues. The CDR3 region is CAWTPGIGYTF. The CDR3 DNA follows: TGTGCCTGGACTCCAGGGATAGGCTACACCTTC.

The CDR3: CASSVGGAESSYNEQFF. The CDR3 region has the DNA TGTGCCAGCAGCGTAGGAGGTGCGGAAAGCTCCTACAATGAGCAGTTCTTC. The V gene is TRBV9, the J gene TRBJ2-1; D gene uncertain. Germline-derived CDR1 and CDR2 are SGDLS and YYNGEE. The CDR3 is 17 amino acids. V was shortened by 0 bases and J by 0 bases, with 13 bases between the two germline ends.

CDR3 amino acids: CSASTSGQETQYF. In DNA form, the CDR3 reads TGCAGTGCTAGTACTAGCGGTCAAGAGACCCAGTACTTC. The chain joins TRBV20-1 to TRBJ2-5; 8 nucleotides agree with TRBD2. Trimming cost V 3 bases and J 2 bases; bases outside gene matches: 2. The CDR3 loop spans 13 amino acids. Germline values: CDR1 DFQATT, CDR2 SNEGSKA (reference sequence).

The CDR3 DNA reads TGTGCCAGCGTGGGCTACAATGAGCAGTTCTTC. Amino acids: CASVGYNEQFF. This chain connects TRBV2 to TRBJ2-1; D gene uncertain. The CDR3 sequence is 11 residues long. Germline V CDR1 and CDR2: SNHLY, FYNNEI. The ends were cut back, 8 bases at V and 3 bases at J, with 5 bases in the middle.

This chain links TRBV6-2 or TRBV6-3 with TRBJ1-3, with D maybe TRBD1 (5 bases). Germline CDR1 reads MNHEY; CDR2 reads SVGEGT. V lost 4 bases and J 0 bases, leaving 10 bases between the germline ends. The length of the CDR3 is 15 residues. The DNA for the CDR3 is TGTGCCAGCAGTTCCGGGGCTTTCTCTGGAAACACCATATATTTT. Its translation: CASSSGAFSGNTIYF.

The chain combines TRBV5-1 with TRBJ2-5; 13 bases are shared with TRBD2. The V segment lost 4 bases and the J segment 0 bases; nucleotides outside the gene matches: 9. Germline CDR1 reads SGHRS; CDR2 reads YFSETQ. CDR3 length: 18 residues. As DNA, the CDR3 is TGCGCCAGCAGCCCCTCTTGGGGACTAGCGGGGTACCAAGAGACCCAGTACTTC. It yields the protein CASSPSWGLAGYQETQYF.

For the CDR3, the DNA is TGTGCCAGCAGCTTGGTCGCGGGGAGCTCCTACAATGAGCAGTTCTTC. Translated: CASSLVAGSSYNEQFF. V and J are TRBV11-2 and TRBJ2-1; the D gene is possibly TRBD2 (6 bases). From germline, CDR1 is SGHAT and CDR2 FQNNGV. V was clipped by 3 bases and J by 0 bases, with 12 bases between them. The CDR3 loop spans 16 amino acids.

The chain employs TRBV28 and TRBJ1-1; 7 positions agree with TRBD1. The CDR3 extends over 15 amino acids. V lost 5 bases and J lost 5; bases outside the gene matches: 11. Germline CDR1 is MDHEN and CDR2 is SYDVKM. The CDR3 DNA reads as TGTGCCAGCAGTCACCGGGTCCCAGGGGGGACTGAAGCTTTCTTT. Translation gives CASSHRVPGGTEAFF.

This chain joins TRBV5-6 and TRBJ1-6; no clear D gene. V was cut by 0 bases and J by 10 bases, with 11 bases left in between. This CDR3 contains 14 residues. CDR1 and CDR2 (germline): SGHDT, YYEEEE. CDR3 residues: CASSLEREASPLHF. CDR3 DNA sequence: TGTGCCAGCAGCTTGGAAAGGGAGGCCTCACCCCTCCACTTT.

V usage is TRBV7-9 and J usage is TRBJ2-1, with D hard to call. Germline loops: CDR1 SEHNR, CDR2 FQNEAQ (reference sequence). CDR3 length: 14 residues. The V end was cut by 3 bases, the J end by 2 bases, with 8 bases between. The CDR3 nucleotides are TGTGCCAGCAGCTTCTCTACCGCCTACAATGAGCAGTTCTTC. Translating gives CASSFSTAYNEQFF.

With regard to this clone: The sample holds other DNA sequences that translate to the same CDR3. The chain employs TRBV29-1 and TRBJ1-2; tentative D call: TRBD1 (6 bases). This CDR3 has 12 amino acids. Germline V gene lookup returns CDR1 SQVTM and CDR2 ANQGSEA. V gave up 3 bases and J gave up 5 bases, with 10 bases separating them. CDR3 in DNA: TGCAGCGTTGAGGGCAGGGGATATGGCTACACCTTC. As protein: CSVEGRGYGYTF. Drawing the rest from reference TRBV29-1 and TRBJ1-2, the complete variable domain is SAVISQKPSRDICQRGTSLTIQCQVDSQVTMMFWYRQQPGQSLTLIATANQGSEATYESGFVIDKFPISRPNLTFSTLTVSNMSPEDSSIYLCSVEGRGYGYTFGSGTRLTVV.

Here the CDR3 reads CASSQVAGSFQYF. In DNA, the CDR3 is TGTGCCAGCAGCCAAGTAGCGGGGTCCTTTCAGTACTTC. The chain joins TRBV3-1 (or the pseudogene TRBV3-2) to TRBJ2-7; 8 bases are shared with TRBD2. This CDR3 is 13 amino acids long. The V gene end was trimmed by 1 base and the J gene end by 10 bases; junction bases not matched to a gene: 6. Germline CDR1 and CDR2: LGHDT and YNNKEL (reference sequence).

V and J are TRBV6-5 and TRBJ1-4; D may be TRBD1 (6 bases). The V gene lost 6 bases and the J gene lost 7 bases, with 15 bases spanning the gap. Germline V gene data show CDR1 as MNHEY and CDR2 as SVGAGI. The CDR3 is 14 amino acids. CDR3 region: CASRNGDTPEKLFF. The CDR3 region has the DNA TGTGCCAGCAGAAACGGGGACACCCCTGAAAAACTGTTTTTT.

This clone was seen more than once but under ten times. The rearrangement links TRBV19 to TRBJ2-7; the match to TRBD1 covers 7 bases. The V and J ends lost 6 bases and 4 bases, in that order; junction bases with no gene match: 9. Per germline, CDR1 LNHDA and CDR2 SQIVND (reference sequence). This CDR3 has 14 amino acids. This CDR3 reads CASRDTGAEYEQYF. The CDR3 DNA follows: TGTGCCAGTAGGGATACAGGGGCGGAGTACGAGCAGTACTTC.